This TCR beta chain is drawn from a study of shared clonotypes between healthy human individuals. Whole-study results and caveats: Non-shared clonotypes had lower generation probabilities than those shared by all four donors. Since donors were few, the genetic and exposure-history diversity represented was limited.

Points on this clone: The antigen is not known.

Method: immunoSEQ multiplex PCR; TCRdb's copy keeps in-frame clones and lacks some. The sample holds about 530,000 clones; about 96% are singletons and the top ten take roughly 0.06%. V was pared by 8 bases and J by 0 bases, with 23 bases between. Germline values: CDR1 ENHRY, CDR2 SYGVKD. CDR3 length equals 18 residues. Into CD45RA+ naive and CD45RA-negative memory subsets, the CD4+ cells were split. The chain uses TRBV10-3 and TRBJ1-5; the D is unclear. The receptor was isolated from a woman in her thirties in good health. Sequencing was performed on naive CD4+ T cells sorted from blood. Subset noted: CD45RA+ positively selected. CDR3 region: CAIVAPPQSRYSNQPQHF. Written as DNA, the CDR3 is TGTGCCATCGTGGCCCCCCCCCAAAGCCGATATAGCAATCAGCCCCAGCATTTT.